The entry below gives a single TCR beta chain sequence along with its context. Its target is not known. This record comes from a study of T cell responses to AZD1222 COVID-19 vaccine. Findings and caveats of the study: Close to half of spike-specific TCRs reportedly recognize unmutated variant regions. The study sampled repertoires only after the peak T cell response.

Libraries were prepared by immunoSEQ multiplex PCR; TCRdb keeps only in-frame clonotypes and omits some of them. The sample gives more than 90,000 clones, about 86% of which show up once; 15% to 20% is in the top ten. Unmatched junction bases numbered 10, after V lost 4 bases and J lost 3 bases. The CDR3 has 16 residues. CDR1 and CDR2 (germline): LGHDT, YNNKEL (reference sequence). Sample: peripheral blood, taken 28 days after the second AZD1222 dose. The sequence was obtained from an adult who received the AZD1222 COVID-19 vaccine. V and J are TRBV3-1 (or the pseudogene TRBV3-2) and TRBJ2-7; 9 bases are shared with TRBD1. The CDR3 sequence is CASSLEWWDRDYEQYF. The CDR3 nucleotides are TGTGCCAGCAGCCTCGAGTGGTGGGACAGGGACTACGAGCAGTACTTC.